Below, 3 T cell receptor beta chains from the same sample are listed, as sequenced in a study of cytotoxic CD8 clonotypes in ibrutinib-treated CLL (dated by TCRdb to 2020 to 2023). Explained via the paper, the time point label denotes: about a year on ibrutinib. The method was the immunoSEQ multiplex PCR assay. Drawn from immuneACCESS, this table holds only the in-frame rearrangements with V and J called that TCRdb kept. Clones are partly lost; checked studies trace under half to an unresolved V gene and leave the rest unexplained. The table for this sample lists 110,000 to 150,000 clones; roughly 80% of them were counted only once. About 27% of the sample belongs to the ten largest clones. The sequencing used PBMCs, collected after 12 months of ibrutinib treatment. The receptors shown here come from a human donor with chronic lymphocytic leukemia.

The gene calls are TRBV11-2 and TRBJ2-3; 12 bases are shared with TRBD2. J was trimmed by 0 bases and V by 1 base; bases with no gene match: 5. This CDR3 comprises 18 residues. CDR1 is SGHAT, CDR2 FQNNGV, per germline. The CDR3 loop is CASSLVVGTSGSTDTQYF. The DNA of the CDR3 is TGTGCCAGCAGCTTAGTAGTGGGGACTAGCGGGAGCACAGATACGCAGTATTTT.

Written as DNA, the CDR3 is TGTGCCAGCAGCCAAGGCGCCGGGACGTTCAGCAATCAGCCCCAGCATTTT. Translated, it gives CASSQGAGTFSNQPQHF. This sequence joins TRBV4-2 and TRBJ1-5; D perhaps matches TRBD1 (5 bases). V was pared by 1 base and J by 1 base, with 14 bases between. This CDR3 spans 17 amino acids. The germline gives CDR1 LGHNA, CDR2 YNFKEQ.

The gene calls are TRBV2 and TRBJ2-1; D perhaps matches TRBD1 (6 bases). The CDR3 length is 14 residues. The germline V and J ends were trimmed by 6 bases and 7 bases, with 16 bases remaining between them. In germline, CDR1 is SNHLY, CDR2 FYNNEI. The CDR3 region has the DNA TGTGCCAGCAGGCTACAGGGCCAAACTAATGAGCAGTTCTTC. Protein sequence: CASRLQGQTNEQFF.